Following are 8 T cell receptor beta chains from one sample sequenced in a study of CD8 T cells in ankylosing spondylitis. TCRdb independently ran MiXCR on the 5' RACE reads; one entry per CDR3 protein. Counted here are roughly 160,000 distinct CDR3 sequences, around a tenth occurring once; the ten biggest clones make up roughly 15%. Sequencing was carried out using blood, either unsorted or a sorted T cell fraction (not recorded which). Receptors originate from a female donor with ankylosing spondylitis or in good health (not recorded which).

There are many counts of this clonotype. The V call is TRBV15, the J call TRBJ2-1; D ambiguous. This CDR3 has 15 residues. The ends were cut back, 4 bases at V and 0 bases at J, with 10 bases in the middle. Looked up from germline, CDR1 is LNHNV and CDR2 is YYDKDF (reference sequence). CDR3 bases: TGTGCCACCAGCACCGAGCGTACCTCCTACAATGAGCAGTTCTTC. Amino acid sequence: CATSTERTSYNEQFF.

This clonotype appeared a few times. The J gene is TRBJ2-3, the V gene TRBV7-2; D is uncertain. Trimming shortened V by 5 bases and J by 1 base, and 7 bases separated the two germline ends. Germline CDR1 reads SGHTA; CDR2 reads FQGNSA. The CDR3 length is 13 residues. As DNA, the CDR3 is TGTGCCAGCAGCCCTAGGGGCACAGATACGCAGTATTTT. It yields the protein CASSPRGTDTQYF. The variable domain in full, completed from reference TRBV7-2 and TRBJ2-3, reads GAGVSQSPSNKVTEKGKDVELRCDPISGHTALYWYRQSLGQGLEFLIYFQGNSAPDKSGLPSDRFSAERTGGSVSTLTIQRTQQEDSAVYLCASSPRGTDTQYFGPGTRLTVL.

This chain connects TRBV7-7 to TRBJ2-3; D not resolved. CDR3 size: 14 residues. V gave up 3 bases and J gave up 7 bases, with 14 bases separating them. Germline V gene sequence: CDR1 SSHAT, CDR2 FNYEAQ (reference sequence). CDR3 bases: TGTGCCAGCAGCTTTAGACCGGACGGAAATACGCAGTATTTT. Residues: CASSFRPDGNTQYF.

A few counts support this clonotype. The chain has TRBV29-1 and TRBJ1-1, with 9 bases fitting TRBD1. Germline V gene lookup returns CDR1 SQVTM and CDR2 ANQGSEA. This CDR3 spans 12 amino acids. V trimming: 6 bases; J trimming: 5 bases; junction bases outside the gene matches: 4. The CDR3 spells CSVLTGGTEAFF. The CDR3 nucleotides read TGCAGCGTACTGACAGGGGGGACTGAAGCTTTCTTT. Supplemented by reference TRBV29-1 and TRBJ1-1, the full variable domain reads SAVISQKPSRDICQRGTSLTIQCQVDSQVTMMFWYRQQPGQSLTLIATANQGSEATYESGFVIDKFPISRPNLTFSTLTVSNMSPEDSSIYLCSVLTGGTEAFFGQGTRLTVV.

Ten or more counts support this clonotype. The V gene is TRBV12-3 or TRBV12-4, the J gene TRBJ2-1, with D tentatively TRBD1 (6 bases). The V gene lost 6 bases and the J gene lost 0 bases, with 12 bases spanning the gap. The CDR3 has 15 amino acids. CDR3 nucleotides: TGTGCCAGCAGCCCAGGGACAATCTCCTACAATGAGCAGTTCTTC. Translation: CASSPGTISYNEQFF.

The genes are TRBV6-6 and TRBJ2-2; weak D call: TRBD2 (6 bases). Looked up from germline, CDR1 is MNHNY and CDR2 is SVGAGI (reference sequence). This CDR3 has 13 residues. With 9 bases removed from V and 5 bases from J, the gap between germline ends came to 13 bases. CDR3: CASVGGGTGELFF. The CDR3 DNA reads TGTGCCAGTGTGGGAGGAGGTACCGGGGAGCTGTTTTTT.

In its sample, this clonotype was seen a few times. This CDR3 reads CSALRAEAFF. For the CDR3, the DNA is TGCAGTGCTCTCAGGGCGGAAGCTTTCTTT. The chain links TRBV20-1 to TRBJ1-1, with D possibly matching TRBD1 (5 bases). Germline V CDR1 and CDR2: DFQATT, SNEGSKA (reference sequence). This CDR3 region has 10 residues. V lost 5 bases and J 8 bases, leaving 9 bases between the germline ends.

This clonotype has more than one count but fewer than ten. The chain combines TRBV28 with TRBJ2-1, with D unclear. Trimming pared 6 bases from V and 9 bases from J, leaving 12 bases between. In germline, CDR1 is MDHEN, CDR2 SYDVKM. This CDR3 spans 12 amino acids. CDR3 region: CASSPRISEQFF. The CDR3 coding sequence is TGTGCCAGCAGCCCCCGGATCAGTGAGCAGTTCTTC.